The T cell receptor (beta chain) under discussion was sequenced for a study of blood T cell repertoires in COVID-19. The V end lost 7 bases, the J end lost 7 bases, and 17 bases lay between the germline ends. The CDR3 length is 14 residues. The germline V gene encodes CDR1 MNHNY and CDR2 SVGAGI (reference sequence). As handled by the study authors: Amplification from reference gene primers served as the basis for estimated nucleated cell counts. Some clones are missing from TCRdb's copy, which holds only in-frame ones; the method was immunoSEQ multiplex PCR. That table furnishes V, J and clone size, whereas the DNA furnished D and trimming. The sample includes tens of thousands of clones, 80% to 90% seen only once; the top ten take about 2.4%.

The chain recombines TRBV6-6 with TRBJ1-5, with D unclear. This clonotype was obtained from a human donor in a cohort sampled during active COVID-19. The source material was peripheral blood. Here the CDR3 DNA reads TGTGCCAGCAACCTCGCCCCCGAGGTCCAGCCCCAGCATTTT. Translation: CASNLAPEVQPQHF.